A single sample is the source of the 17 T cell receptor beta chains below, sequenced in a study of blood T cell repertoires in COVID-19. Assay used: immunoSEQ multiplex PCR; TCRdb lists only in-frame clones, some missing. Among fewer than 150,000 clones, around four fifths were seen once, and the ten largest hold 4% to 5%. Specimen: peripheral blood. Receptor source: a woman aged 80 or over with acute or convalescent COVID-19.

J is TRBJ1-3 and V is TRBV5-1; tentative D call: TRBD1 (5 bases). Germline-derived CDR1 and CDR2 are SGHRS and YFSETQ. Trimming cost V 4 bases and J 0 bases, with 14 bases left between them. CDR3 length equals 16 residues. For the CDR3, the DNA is TGCGCCAGCAGCCAGACGACAGATTACTCTGGAAACACCATATATTTT. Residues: CASSQTTDYSGNTIYF. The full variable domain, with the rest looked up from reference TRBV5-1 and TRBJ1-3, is KAGVTQTPRYLIKTRGQQVTLSCSPISGHRSVSWYQQTPGQGLQFLFEYFSETQRNKGNFPGRFSGRQFSNSRSEMNVSTLELGDSALYLCASSQTTDYSGNTIYFGEGSWLTVV.

The CDR3 protein is CASSVAGGYTDTQYF. The CDR3 region has the DNA TGTGCCAGCAGTGTAGCGGGGGGATACACAGATACGCAGTATTTT. This rearrangement joins TRBV5-4 to TRBJ2-3; 10 bases fit TRBD2. The CDR3 length is 15 residues. Germline values: CDR1 SGHNT, CDR2 YYREEE (reference sequence). V gave up 5 bases and J gave up 2 bases; unmatched junction bases: 5.

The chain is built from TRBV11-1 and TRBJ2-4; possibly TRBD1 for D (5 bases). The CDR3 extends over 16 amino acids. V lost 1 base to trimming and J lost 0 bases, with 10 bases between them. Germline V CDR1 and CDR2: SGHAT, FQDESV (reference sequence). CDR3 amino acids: CASSLGAGLAKNIQYF. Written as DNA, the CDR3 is TGTGCCAGCAGCTTAGGGGCAGGGCTAGCCAAAAACATTCAGTACTTC.

CDR3 coding DNA: TGTGCCAGCAGACCGGACAGGGTGAATCAGCCCCAGCATTTT. Encoded protein: CASRPDRVNQPQHF. The chain uses TRBV2 and TRBJ1-5; 8 bases align to TRBD1. Germline CDR1 and CDR2: SNHLY and FYNNEI. The CDR3 is 14 amino acids. With 6 bases clipped from V and 4 bases from J, the junction kept 5 bases outside the gene matches.

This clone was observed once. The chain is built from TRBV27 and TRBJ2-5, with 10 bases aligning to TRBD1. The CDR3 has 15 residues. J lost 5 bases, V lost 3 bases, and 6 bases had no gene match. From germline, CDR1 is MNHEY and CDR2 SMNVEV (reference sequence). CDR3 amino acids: CASSFRDRGRETQYF. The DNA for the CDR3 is TGTGCCAGCAGTTTCCGGGACAGGGGACGGGAGACCCAGTACTTC.

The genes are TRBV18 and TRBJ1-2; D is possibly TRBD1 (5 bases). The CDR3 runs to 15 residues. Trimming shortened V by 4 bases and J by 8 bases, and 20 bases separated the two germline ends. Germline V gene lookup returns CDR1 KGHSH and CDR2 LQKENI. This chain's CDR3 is CASSLSGADGIGYTF. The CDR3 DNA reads TGTGCCAGCTCACTTAGTGGGGCCGATGGAATCGGCTACACCTTC.

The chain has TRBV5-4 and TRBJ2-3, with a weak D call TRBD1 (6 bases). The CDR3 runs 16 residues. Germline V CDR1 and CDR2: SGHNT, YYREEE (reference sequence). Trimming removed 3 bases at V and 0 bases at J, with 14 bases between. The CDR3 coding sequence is TGTGCCAGCAGCTCATACAGGGATGCTAGCACAGATACGCAGTATTTT. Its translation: CASSSYRDASTDTQYF.

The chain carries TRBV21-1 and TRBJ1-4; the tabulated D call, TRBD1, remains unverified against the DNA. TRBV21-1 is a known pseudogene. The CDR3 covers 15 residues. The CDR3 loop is CASSFRTGFFEKLFF. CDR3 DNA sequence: TGTGCCAGCAGCTTTCGGACAGGGTTTTTTGAAAAACTGTTTTTT.

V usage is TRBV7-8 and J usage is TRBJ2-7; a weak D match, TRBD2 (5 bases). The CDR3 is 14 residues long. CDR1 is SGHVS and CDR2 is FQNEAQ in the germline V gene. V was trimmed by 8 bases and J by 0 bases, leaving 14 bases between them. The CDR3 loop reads CASALGLDSYEQYF. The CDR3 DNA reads TGTGCCAGCGCTTTAGGACTGGACTCCTACGAGCAGTACTTC.

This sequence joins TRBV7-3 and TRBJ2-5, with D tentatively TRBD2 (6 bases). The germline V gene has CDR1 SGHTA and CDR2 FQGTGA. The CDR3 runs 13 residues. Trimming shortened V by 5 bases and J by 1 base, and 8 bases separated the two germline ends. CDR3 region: CASSRGFQETQYF. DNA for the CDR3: TGTGCCAGCAGCCGGGGGTTCCAAGAGACCCAGTACTTC.

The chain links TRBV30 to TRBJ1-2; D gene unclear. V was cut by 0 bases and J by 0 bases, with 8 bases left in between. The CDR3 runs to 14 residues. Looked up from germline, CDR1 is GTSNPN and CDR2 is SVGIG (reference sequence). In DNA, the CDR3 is TGTGCCTGGAGTGTTGGTCAGGCTAACTATGGCTACACCTTC. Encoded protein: CAWSVGQANYGYTF.

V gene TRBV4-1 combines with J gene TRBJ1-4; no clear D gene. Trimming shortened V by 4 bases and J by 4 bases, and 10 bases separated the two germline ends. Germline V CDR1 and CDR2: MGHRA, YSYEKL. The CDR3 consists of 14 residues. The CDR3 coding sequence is TGCGCCAGCAGCCGCGAGGAGTATAATGAAAAACTGTTTTTT. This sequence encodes CASSREEYNEKLFF.

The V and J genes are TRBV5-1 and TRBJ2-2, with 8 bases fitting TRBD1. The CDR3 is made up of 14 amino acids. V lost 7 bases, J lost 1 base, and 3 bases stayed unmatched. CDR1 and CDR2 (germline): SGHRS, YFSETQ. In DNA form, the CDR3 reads TGCGCCAGCGACAGGGGTCTGAACACCGGGGAGCTGTTTTTT. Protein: CASDRGLNTGELFF.

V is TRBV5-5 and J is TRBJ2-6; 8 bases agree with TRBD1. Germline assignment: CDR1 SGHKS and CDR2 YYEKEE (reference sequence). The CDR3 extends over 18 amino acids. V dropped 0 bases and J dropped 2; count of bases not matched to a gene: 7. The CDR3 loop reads CASSLEWVRGPGANVLTF. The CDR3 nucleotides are TGTGCCAGCAGCTTGGAATGGGTCAGGGGGCCTGGGGCCAACGTCCTGACTTTC.

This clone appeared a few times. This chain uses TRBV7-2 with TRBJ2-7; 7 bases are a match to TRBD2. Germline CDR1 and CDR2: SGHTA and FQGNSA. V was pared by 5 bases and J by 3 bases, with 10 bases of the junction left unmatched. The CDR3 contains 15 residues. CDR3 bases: TGTGCCAGCAGCGAAAGCCAGGGACTATTCTACGAGCAGTACTTC. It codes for CASSESQGLFYEQYF.

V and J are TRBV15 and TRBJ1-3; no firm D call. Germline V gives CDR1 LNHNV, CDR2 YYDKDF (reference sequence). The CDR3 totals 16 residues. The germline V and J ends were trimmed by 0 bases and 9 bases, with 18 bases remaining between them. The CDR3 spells CATSRDAATTLATIYF. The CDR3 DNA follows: TGTGCCACCAGCAGAGATGCGGCGACAACCCTAGCCACCATATATTTT.

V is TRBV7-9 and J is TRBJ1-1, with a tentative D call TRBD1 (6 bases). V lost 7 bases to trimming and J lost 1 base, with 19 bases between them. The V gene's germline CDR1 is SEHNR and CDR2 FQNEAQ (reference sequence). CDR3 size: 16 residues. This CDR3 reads CASTLGAGAPNTEAFF. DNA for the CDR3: TGTGCCAGCACCCTGGGGGCGGGCGCGCCGAACACTGAAGCTTTCTTT.